The 18 T cell receptor beta chains presented below share a single source sample, sequenced in a study of T cell clonality in common variable immunodeficiency. These TCRs are of unknown antigen specificity. Study-wide results and limits: Fewer deletions and N-nucleotide insertions were reportedly seen in common variable immunodeficiency TCR beta sequences.

Clones were read by immunoSEQ multiplex PCR, and TCRdb kept only the in-frame ones, dropping some. Sampling found around 7,100 clones, none seen once. The sequencing input was peripheral blood mononuclear cells. All receptors derive from a human donor with common variable immunodeficiency.

In this sample, this clone turned up a few times. The CDR3 DNA, read in part, is TGCGCCAGCAGCCGAGACAGGAGCTCCTACGAG. Amino acid sequence: CASSRDRSSYE. The entire CDR3 protein is CASSRDRSSYEQYF. The chain has TRBV5-1 and TRBJ2-7; D may be TRBD1 (6 bases). The CDR3 end is not reached by the read, which stops 3 residues before it; the germline J gene fills it in. This CDR3 region has 14 residues. Germline assignment: CDR1 SGHRS and CDR2 YFSETQ. The V gene lost 4 bases and the J gene lost 0 bases, with 11 bases spanning the gap.

By share of the sample, this clone is medium-sized. The sequenced fragment ends 3 residues before the CDR3 boundary, so the rest is inferred from the germline J gene. This rearrangement joins TRBV14 to TRBJ1-1, with D possibly TRBD1 on 6 matching bases. The CDR3 totals 16 residues. The germline gives CDR1 SGHDN, CDR2 FVKESK. Trimming stripped 0 bases from V and 5 bases from J, with 16 bases between. The CDR3 spells CASSQDPWGRFTEAFF. The part of the CDR3 DNA that was read is TGTGCCAGCAGCCAAGACCCTTGGGGGCGCTTTACTGAA.

CDR3 protein: CASSVYGGDTGELFF. CDR3 DNA (partial): TGTGCCAGCTCCGTCTACGGCGGGGACACCGGGGAG. This chain links TRBV18 with TRBJ2-2, with D possibly TRBD2 on 6 matching bases. The CDR3 goes on 3 residues after the read ends, and that part is filled in from the germline J gene. V shed 6 bases and J shed 3 bases, with 14 bases lying between them. The CDR3 has 15 residues. CDR1 and CDR2 from the germline V gene are KGHSH and LQKENI.

The CDR3 DNA, read in part, is TGTGCCAGCAGCCAAAGCGGGATAGGAGAGACC. Translation: CASSQSGIGET. The full CDR3 protein is CASSQSGIGETQYF. The rearrangement joins TRBV7-3 to TRBJ2-5, with 7 bases fitting TRBD2. The observed sequence ends 3 residues before the CDR3 terminus, with the missing tail filled in from the germline J gene. The CDR3 has 14 amino acids. In germline, CDR1 is SGHTA, CDR2 FQGTGA. The junction had 7 bases not matched to a gene; V was cut back by 5 bases and J by 4 bases.

This clone showed up just a few times. The read finishes 3 residues shy of the CDR3 end, and the germline J gene is used to complete it. The chain couples TRBV7-9 to TRBJ2-5, with D maybe TRBD1 (5 bases). V gave up 5 bases and J gave up 4 bases, with 14 bases separating them. The CDR3 covers 14 residues. In germline, CDR1 is SEHNR, CDR2 FQNEAQ (reference sequence). CDR3 amino acids: CASSPGQGRETQYF. CDR3 bases read: TGTGCCAGCAGCCCAGGGCAGGGCCGAGAGACC.

This clone was seen a handful of times. The read stops 3 residues short of the end of the CDR3; the missing end is completed from the germline J gene. The chain recombines TRBV30 with TRBJ2-2; 7 bases agree with TRBD1. The length of the CDR3 is 17 residues. Germline V lookup: CDR1 GTSNPN, CDR2 SVGIG (reference sequence). Germline trimming cut 6 bases from V and 0 bases from J; bases unmatched to any gene: 13. CDR3 amino acids: CACRQGPHPPNTGELFF. CDR3 DNA (partial): TGTGCCTGCAGACAGGGACCTCATCCCCCGAACACCGGGGAG.

This clone was picked up a small number of times. The DNA ends 3 residues before the CDR3 does, and the rest of the CDR3 is filled in from the germline J gene. This chain joins TRBV18 and TRBJ2-7; TRBD2 matches at 8 bases. Germline CDR1 reads KGHSH; CDR2 reads LQKENI. This CDR3 has 15 residues. Trimming removed 0 bases from V and 3 bases from J; junction bases left unmatched: 4. This CDR3 is CASSPPFLAGYEQYF. The CDR3 bases that were read are TGTGCCAGCTCACCACCCTTCCTAGCGGGCTACGAG.

A word on this clone: With the read ending 3 residues before the CDR3 end, the germline J gene is used to fill in that end. The chain couples TRBV20-1 to TRBJ2-5, with a weak D call TRBD2 (6 bases). The CDR3 has 12 amino acids. Germline V gene sequence: CDR1 DFQATT, CDR2 SNEGSKA (reference sequence). The V and J ends lost 6 bases and 4 bases respectively, with 12 bases between them. The DNA read from the CDR3 is TGCAGTGCGGGGAGGACAAGAGAGACC. Translation gives CSAGRTRET. The entire CDR3 protein is CSAGRTRETQYF.

A few counts support this clone. The read comes to an end 3 residues before the CDR3 does, leaving the germline J gene to fill in the end. The chain has TRBV29-1 and TRBJ2-1, with 8 nucleotides matching TRBD2. This CDR3 has 12 amino acids. The trim removed 7 bases at V and 9 bases at J, leaving 8 bases unmatched. Germline CDR1 SQVTM, CDR2 ANQGSEA. This chain's CDR3 is CSAPAGGSEQFF. CDR3 bases read: TGCAGCGCCCCCGCGGGGGGCAGTGAG.

In the case of this clone: The CDR3 extends 3 residues past the end of the read, so its final part is completed from the germline J gene. The chain carries TRBV19 and TRBJ1-5; possible D gene TRBD1, 5 bases. CDR1 LNHDA and CDR2 SQIVND come from the germline V gene (reference sequence). V was shortened by 3 bases and J by 2 bases, with 11 bases between the two germline ends. This CDR3 spans 15 amino acids. The DNA read from the CDR3 is TGTGCCAGTAGTATGGTGGCGGGGGGCAATCAGCCC. It translates to CASSMVAGGNQP. The full CDR3 reads CASSMVAGGNQPQHF.

Concerning this clone itself: The CDR3 end lies 3 residues beyond the end of the read and is filled in from the germline J gene. The rearrangement joins TRBV18 to TRBJ2-3; 8 bases line up with TRBD1. Germline CDR1 and CDR2: KGHSH and LQKENI. This CDR3 has 14 amino acids. V dropped 6 bases and J dropped 5; count of bases not matched to a gene: 7. This CDR3 reads CASSAGTGGDTQYF. The CDR3 bases that were read are TGTGCCAGCTCGGCCGGGACAGGCGGAGATACG.

In this sample, this clone turned up a few times. The read comes to an end 3 residues before the CDR3 does, leaving the germline J gene to fill in the end. V is TRBV19 and J is TRBJ1-2; a possible D gene is TRBD1 (6 bases). The CDR3 sequence is 13 residues long. Trimming removed 3 bases at V and 4 bases at J, with 9 bases between. The germline V gene has CDR1 LNHDA and CDR2 SQIVND (reference sequence). CDR3 in amino acids: CASSIQGPYGYTF. The part of the CDR3 DNA that was read is TGTGCCAGTAGTATCCAGGGGCCCTATGGC.

This clone is deemed medium-sized. The read is 3 residues too short to cover the CDR3 end, so that end is filled in from the germline J gene. This chain uses TRBV7-9 with TRBJ1-1, with 8 bases that match TRBD1. Germline V gene data show CDR1 as SEHNR and CDR2 as FQNEAQ (reference sequence). CDR3 length equals 14 residues. Trimming removed 2 bases from V and 5 bases from J; junction bases left unmatched: 4. CDR3 region: CASSLQGARTEAFF. CDR3 DNA (partial): TGTGCCAGCAGCTTACAGGGGGCTCGAACTGAA.

On this clone itself: The read ends 3 residues early relative to the CDR3; the germline J gene fills the gap. The chain links TRBV7-2 to TRBJ2-3; 7 positions match TRBD2. This CDR3 contains 13 residues. CDR1 and CDR2 (germline): SGHTA, FQGNSA. The trim removed 8 bases at V and 4 bases at J, leaving 6 bases unmatched. The CDR3 bases that were read are TGTGCCAGCCGTACGGGGGGTGCAGATACG. Translation: CASRTGGADT. The CDR3 as a whole reads CASRTGGADTQYF.

CDR3 DNA, as far as it was read: TGTGCCAGCAGCTTTAGACAGTTTTCTGGAAACACC. Its translation: CASSFRQFSGNT. The full CDR3 sequence reads CASSFRQFSGNTIYF. The chain links TRBV7-9 to TRBJ1-3; TRBD1 is a possible D gene (5 bases). The read stops 3 residues short of the end of the CDR3; the missing end is completed from the germline J gene. Per the germline V gene, CDR1 is SEHNR and CDR2 is FQNEAQ (reference sequence). Trimming left V 3 bases short and J 1 base short, with 10 bases between. The CDR3 extends over 15 amino acids.

Remarks on this clone: The CDR3 is cut off 3 residues early in the read; its end comes from the germline J gene. The rearrangement joins TRBV7-6 to TRBJ2-3, with D possibly TRBD1 on 6 matching bases. The V end was cut by 1 base, the J end by 2 bases, with 13 bases between. Germline CDR1 SGHVS, CDR2 FNYEAQ. There are 16 residues in the CDR3. The CDR3 region is CASSLVVRGNTDTQYF. CDR3 bases read: TGTGCCAGCAGCTTAGTAGTCAGGGGAAACACAGATACG. Full variable domain (outside the CDR3, taken from reference TRBV7-6 and TRBJ2-3): GAGVSQSPRYKVTKRGQDVALRCDPISGHVSLYWYRQALGQGPEFLTYFNYEAQQDKSGLPNDRFSAERPEGSISTLTIQRTEQRDSAMYRCASSLVVRGNTDTQYFGPGTRLTVL.

About this clone itself: From the germline J gene comes the end of the CDR3, since the read stops 3 residues before it. V is TRBV18 and J is TRBJ2-1; 13 positions match TRBD2. The germline V gene has CDR1 KGHSH and CDR2 LQKENI. Trimming at V came to 6 bases and at J to 7 bases, leaving 3 bases not matched to a gene. The CDR3 loop spans 14 amino acids. The part of the CDR3 DNA that was read is TGTGCCAGCTCCCAACTAGCGGGAGGGAATGAG. It specifies CASSQLAGGNE. The whole CDR3 sequence reads CASSQLAGGNEQFF.

This clone was counted only a few times. The CDR3 end lies 3 residues beyond the end of the read and is filled in from the germline J gene. V usage is TRBV19 and J usage is TRBJ1-5; D unresolved. The V and J ends lost 8 bases and 3 bases respectively, with 14 bases between them. This CDR3 contains 14 residues. Germline CDR1 is LNHDA and CDR2 is SQIVND (reference sequence). Partial CDR3 DNA: TGTGCCAGTCTGAGTCACGGGTTCAATCAGCCC. Protein sequence: CASLSHGFNQP. The CDR3, in full, reads CASLSHGFNQPQHF.